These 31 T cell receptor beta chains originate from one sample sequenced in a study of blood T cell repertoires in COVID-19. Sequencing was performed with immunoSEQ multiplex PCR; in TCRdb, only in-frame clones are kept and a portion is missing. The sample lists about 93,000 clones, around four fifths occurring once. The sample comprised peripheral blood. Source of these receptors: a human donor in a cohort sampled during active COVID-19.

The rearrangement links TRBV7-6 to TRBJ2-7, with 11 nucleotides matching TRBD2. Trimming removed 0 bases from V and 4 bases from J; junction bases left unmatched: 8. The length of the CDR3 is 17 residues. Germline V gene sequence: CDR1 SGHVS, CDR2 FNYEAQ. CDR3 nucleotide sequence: TGTGCCAGCAGCTTAGCGAGCGGTCTAGCGGGGGGATACGAGCAGTACTTC. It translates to CASSLASGLAGGYEQYF.

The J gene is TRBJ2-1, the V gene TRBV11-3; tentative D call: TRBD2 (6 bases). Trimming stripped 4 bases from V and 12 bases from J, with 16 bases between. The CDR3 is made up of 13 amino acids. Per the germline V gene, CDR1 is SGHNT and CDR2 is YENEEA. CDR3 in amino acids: CASSSGDSFAQFF. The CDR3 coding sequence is TGTGCCAGCAGCTCGGGGGACTCCTTCGCGCAGTTCTTC.

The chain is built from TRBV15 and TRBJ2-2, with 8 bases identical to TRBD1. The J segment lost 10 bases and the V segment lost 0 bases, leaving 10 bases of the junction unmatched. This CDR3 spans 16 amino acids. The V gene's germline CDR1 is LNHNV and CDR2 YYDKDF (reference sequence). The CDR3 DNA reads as TGTGCCACCAGCAGAGATCTAGGCAGGGGGCGAGAGGAGCTGTTTTTT. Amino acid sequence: CATSRDLGRGREELFF.

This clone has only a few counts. The DNA for the CDR3 is TGTGCCAGCAGCTTAGGGGCAGGGGGATCCTACGAGCAGTACTTC. Protein product: CASSLGAGGSYEQYF. The rearrangement links TRBV7-8 to TRBJ2-7, with TRBD1 matching 7 bases. The V gene's germline CDR1 is SGHVS and CDR2 FQNEAQ. Trimming took 1 base from V and 1 from J; bases not matched to a gene: 4. The CDR3 runs 15 residues. The whole variable domain, remainder taken from reference TRBV7-8 and TRBJ2-7, is GAGVSQSPRYKVAKRGQDVALRCDPISGHVSLFWYQQALGQGPEFLTYFQNEAQLDKSGLPSDRFFAERPEGSVSTLKIQRTQQEDSAVYLCASSLGAGGSYEQYFGPGTRLTVT.

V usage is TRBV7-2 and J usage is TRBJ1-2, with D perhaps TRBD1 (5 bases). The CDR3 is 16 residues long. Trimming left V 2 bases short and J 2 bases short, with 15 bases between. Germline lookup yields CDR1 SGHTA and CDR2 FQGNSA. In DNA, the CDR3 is TGTGCCAGCAGCTTAATTCCCGCAGGGTCCAACTATGGCTACACCTTC. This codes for CASSLIPAGSNYGYTF. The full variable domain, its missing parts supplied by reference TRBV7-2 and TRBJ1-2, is GAGVSQSPSNKVTEKGKDVELRCDPISGHTALYWYRQSLGQGLEFLIYFQGNSAPDKSGLPSDRFSAERTGGSVSTLTIQRTQQEDSAVYLCASSLIPAGSNYGYTFGSGTRLTVV.

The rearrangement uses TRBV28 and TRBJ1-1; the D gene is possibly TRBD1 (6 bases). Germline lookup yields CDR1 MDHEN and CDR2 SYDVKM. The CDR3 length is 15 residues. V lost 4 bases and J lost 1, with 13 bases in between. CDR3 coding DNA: TGTGCCAGCAGTTCCGGACAGCAGTGGAACACTGAAGCTTTCTTT. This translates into CASSSGQQWNTEAFF.

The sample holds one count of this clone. The CDR3 sequence: CASSTVGGAPETQYF. CDR3 nucleotide sequence: TGTGCCAGCTCCACAGTCGGGGGGGCCCCAGAGACCCAGTACTTC. V and J are TRBV6-5 and TRBJ2-5, with TRBD2 matching 8 bases. The CDR3 sequence is 15 residues long. The germline CDR1 and CDR2 sequences are MNHEY and SVGAGI. Trimming removed 8 bases from V and 4 bases from J; junction bases left unmatched: 12.

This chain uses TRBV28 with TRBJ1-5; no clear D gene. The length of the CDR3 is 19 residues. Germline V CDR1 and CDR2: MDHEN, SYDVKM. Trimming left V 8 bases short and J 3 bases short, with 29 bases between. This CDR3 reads CASLGSGFSGPFPNQPQHF. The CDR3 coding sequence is TGTGCCAGCCTTGGTAGCGGCTTCTCCGGGCCCTTTCCCAATCAGCCCCAGCATTTT.

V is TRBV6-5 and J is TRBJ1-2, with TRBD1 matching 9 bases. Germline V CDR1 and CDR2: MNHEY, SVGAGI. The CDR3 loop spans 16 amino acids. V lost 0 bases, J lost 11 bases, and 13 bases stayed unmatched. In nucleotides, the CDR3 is TGTGCCAGCAGTTACTCGGGGGACAGGGTGCGCTCGGTTTACACCTTC. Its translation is CASSYSGDRVRSVYTF.

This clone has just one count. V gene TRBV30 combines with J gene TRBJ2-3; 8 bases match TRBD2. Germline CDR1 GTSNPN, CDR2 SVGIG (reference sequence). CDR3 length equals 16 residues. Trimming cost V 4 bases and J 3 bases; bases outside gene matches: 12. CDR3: CAWNPLGSGDTDTQYF. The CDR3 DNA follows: TGTGCCTGGAACCCCTTGGGTAGCGGGGATACAGATACGCAGTATTTT.

CDR3 sequence reads: CASSQLAGYQETQYF. The CDR3 region has the DNA TGTGCCAGCAGCCAATTGGCGGGGTACCAAGAGACCCAGTACTTC. This chain connects TRBV3-1 (or the pseudogene TRBV3-2) to TRBJ2-5; the D gene is possibly TRBD2 (6 bases). Trimming stripped 2 bases from V and 0 bases from J, with 10 bases between. Germline V lookup: CDR1 LGHDT, CDR2 YNNKEL (reference sequence). The CDR3 sequence is 15 residues long.

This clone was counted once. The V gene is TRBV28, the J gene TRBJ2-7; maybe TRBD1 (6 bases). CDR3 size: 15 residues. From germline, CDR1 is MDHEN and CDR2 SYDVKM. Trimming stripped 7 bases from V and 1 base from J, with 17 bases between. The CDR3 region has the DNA TGTGCCAGCAACGGACCAGGGGTTGGATCCTACGAGCAGTACTTC. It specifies CASNGPGVGSYEQYF.

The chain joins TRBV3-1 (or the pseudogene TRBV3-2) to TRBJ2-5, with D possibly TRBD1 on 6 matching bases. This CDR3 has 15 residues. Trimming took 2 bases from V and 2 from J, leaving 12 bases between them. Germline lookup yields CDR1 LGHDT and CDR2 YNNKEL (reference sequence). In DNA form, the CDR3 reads TGTGCCAGCAGCCAATCCACAGGGCCTCAAGAGACCCAGTACTTC. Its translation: CASSQSTGPQETQYF.

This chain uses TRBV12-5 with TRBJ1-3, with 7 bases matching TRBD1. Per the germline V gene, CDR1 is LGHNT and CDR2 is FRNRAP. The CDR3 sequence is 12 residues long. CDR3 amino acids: CATGVDGNTIYF. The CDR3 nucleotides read TGTGCCACAGGGGTTGATGGAAACACCATATATTTT.

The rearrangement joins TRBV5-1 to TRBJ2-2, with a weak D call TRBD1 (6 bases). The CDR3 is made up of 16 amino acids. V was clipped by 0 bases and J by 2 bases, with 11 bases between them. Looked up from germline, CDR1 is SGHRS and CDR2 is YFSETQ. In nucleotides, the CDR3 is TGCGCCAGCAGCTTGGTGCGGACAGCAAACACCGGGGAGCTGTTTTTT. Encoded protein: CASSLVRTANTGELFF.

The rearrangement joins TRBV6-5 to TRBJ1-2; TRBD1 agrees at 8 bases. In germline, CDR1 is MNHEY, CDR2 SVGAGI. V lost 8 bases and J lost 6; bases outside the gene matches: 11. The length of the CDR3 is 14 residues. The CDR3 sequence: CASHLPQGVHGYTF. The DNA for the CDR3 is TGTGCCAGCCATCTCCCACAGGGGGTCCATGGCTACACCTTC.

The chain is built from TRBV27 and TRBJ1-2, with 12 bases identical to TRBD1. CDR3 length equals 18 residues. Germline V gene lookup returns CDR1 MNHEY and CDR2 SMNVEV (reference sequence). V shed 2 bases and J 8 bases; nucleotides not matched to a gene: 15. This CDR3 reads CASSLRGTGGAFGGGYTF. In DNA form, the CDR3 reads TGTGCCAGCAGTTTAAGAGGGACAGGGGGCGCATTCGGGGGCGGCTACACCTTC.

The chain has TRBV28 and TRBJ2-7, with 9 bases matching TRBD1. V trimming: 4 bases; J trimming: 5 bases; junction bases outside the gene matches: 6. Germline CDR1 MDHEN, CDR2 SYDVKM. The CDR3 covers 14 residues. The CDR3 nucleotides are TGTGCCAGCAGTTCACTCGGGACAGGGAACGAGCAGTACTTC. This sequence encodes CASSSLGTGNEQYF.

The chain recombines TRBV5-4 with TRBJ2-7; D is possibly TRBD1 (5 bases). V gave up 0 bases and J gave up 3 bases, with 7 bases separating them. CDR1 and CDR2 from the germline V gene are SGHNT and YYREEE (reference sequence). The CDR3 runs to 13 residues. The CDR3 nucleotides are TGTGCCAGCAGCTTGGACAGGCGCTACGAGCAGTACTTC. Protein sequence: CASSLDRRYEQYF.

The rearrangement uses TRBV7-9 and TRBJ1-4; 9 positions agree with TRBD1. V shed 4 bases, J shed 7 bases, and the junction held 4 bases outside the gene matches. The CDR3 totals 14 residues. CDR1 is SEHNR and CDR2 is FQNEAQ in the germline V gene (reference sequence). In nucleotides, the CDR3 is TGTGCCAGCAGCTCACAGGGGGCGGTTGAAAAACTGTTTTTT. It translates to CASSSQGAVEKLFF.

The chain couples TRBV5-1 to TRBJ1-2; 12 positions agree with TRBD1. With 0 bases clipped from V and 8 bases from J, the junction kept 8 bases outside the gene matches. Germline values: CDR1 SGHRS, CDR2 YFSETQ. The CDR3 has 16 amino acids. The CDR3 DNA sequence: TGCGCCAGCAGCTTGGTTTCGGGGACAGGGGGCATCGGCTACACCTTC. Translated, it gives CASSLVSGTGGIGYTF.

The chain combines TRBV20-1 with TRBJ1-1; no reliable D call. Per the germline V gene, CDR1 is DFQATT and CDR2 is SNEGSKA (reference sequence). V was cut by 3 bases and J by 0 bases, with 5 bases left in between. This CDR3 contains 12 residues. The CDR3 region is CSASSVNTEAFF. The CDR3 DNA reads TGCAGTGCTAGTTCGGTGAACACTGAAGCTTTCTTT.

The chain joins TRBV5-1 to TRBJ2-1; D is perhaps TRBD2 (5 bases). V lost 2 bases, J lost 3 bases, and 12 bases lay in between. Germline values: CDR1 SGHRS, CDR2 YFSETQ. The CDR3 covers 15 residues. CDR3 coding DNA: TGCGCCAGCAGCTTCAGCGGTCCCCTCTACAATGAGCAGTTCTTC. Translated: CASSFSGPLYNEQFF.

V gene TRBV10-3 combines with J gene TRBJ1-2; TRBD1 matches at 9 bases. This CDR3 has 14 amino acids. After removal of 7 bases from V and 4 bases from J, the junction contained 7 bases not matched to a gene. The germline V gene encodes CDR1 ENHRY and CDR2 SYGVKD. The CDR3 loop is CAIKGDRASYGYTF. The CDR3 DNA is TGTGCCATCAAGGGGGACAGGGCCTCCTATGGCTACACCTTC.

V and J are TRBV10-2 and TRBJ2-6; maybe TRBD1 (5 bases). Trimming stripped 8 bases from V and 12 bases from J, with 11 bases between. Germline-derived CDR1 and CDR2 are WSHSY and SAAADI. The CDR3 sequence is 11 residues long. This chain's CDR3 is CASSPQGVLTF. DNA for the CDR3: TGCGCCAGCTCTCCTCAGGGCGTCCTGACTTTC.

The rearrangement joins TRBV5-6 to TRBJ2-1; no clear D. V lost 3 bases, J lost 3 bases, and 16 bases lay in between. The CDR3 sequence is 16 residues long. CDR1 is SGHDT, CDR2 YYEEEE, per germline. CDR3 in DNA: TGTGCCAGCAGCTCGGGTCGTTTCGCCCTCTACAATGAGCAGTTCTTC. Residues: CASSSGRFALYNEQFF.

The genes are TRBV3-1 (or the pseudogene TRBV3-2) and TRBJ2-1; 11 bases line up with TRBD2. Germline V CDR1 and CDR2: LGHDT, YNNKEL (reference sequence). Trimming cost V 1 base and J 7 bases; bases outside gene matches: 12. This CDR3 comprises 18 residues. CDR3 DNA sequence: TGTGCCAGCAGCCAAGGGCTAGCGGGAGGAACCCGTTCGAATGAGCAGTTCTTC. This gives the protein CASSQGLAGGTRSNEQFF.

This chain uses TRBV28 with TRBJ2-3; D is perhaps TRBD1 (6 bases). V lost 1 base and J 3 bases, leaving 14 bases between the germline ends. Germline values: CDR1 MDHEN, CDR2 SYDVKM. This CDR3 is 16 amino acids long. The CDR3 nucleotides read TGTGCCAGCAGTTTATTTTCCGGACAGAGTACAGATACGCAGTATTTT. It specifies CASSLFSGQSTDTQYF.

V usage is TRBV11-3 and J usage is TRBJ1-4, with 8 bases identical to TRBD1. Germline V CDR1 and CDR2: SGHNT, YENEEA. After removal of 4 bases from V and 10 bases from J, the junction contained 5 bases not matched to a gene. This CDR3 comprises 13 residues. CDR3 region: CASSSGTGGKLFF. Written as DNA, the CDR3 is TGTGCCAGCAGCTCCGGGACAGGCGGAAAACTGTTTTTT.

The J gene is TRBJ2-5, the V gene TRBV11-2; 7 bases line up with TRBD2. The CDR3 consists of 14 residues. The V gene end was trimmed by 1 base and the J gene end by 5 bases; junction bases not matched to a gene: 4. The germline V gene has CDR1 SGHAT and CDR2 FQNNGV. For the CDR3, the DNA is TGTGCCAGCAGCTTAGGGGCGGGGGACGAGACCCAGTACTTC. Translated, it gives CASSLGAGDETQYF.

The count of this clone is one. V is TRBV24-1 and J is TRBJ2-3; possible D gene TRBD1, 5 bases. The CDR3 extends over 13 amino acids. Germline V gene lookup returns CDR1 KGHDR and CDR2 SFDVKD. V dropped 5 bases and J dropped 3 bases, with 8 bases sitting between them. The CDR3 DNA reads TGTGCCACCAGTGTGACAGCGACAGATACGCAGTATTTT. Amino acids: CATSVTATDTQYF.